Each of the 27 T cell receptor beta chains below was sequenced from the same sample in a study of shared clonotypes between healthy human individuals. Using immunoSEQ multiplex PCR, the repertoire was profiled, and TCRdb retains in-frame clones only, with some absent. The sample shows approximately 2.4 million clones, under 97% of them seen only once. Input material: naive CD4+ T cells sorted from blood. Documented subset: CD45RA+ positively selected. The receptors derive from a man between 18 and 29 years old in good health.

The chain couples TRBV10-3 to TRBJ2-7; TRBD2 matches at 11 bases. Trimming removed 6 bases from V and 3 bases from J; junction bases left unmatched: 7. The CDR3 loop spans 15 amino acids. Germline V CDR1 and CDR2: ENHRY, SYGVKD. The CDR3: CAIRGGLAEGYEQYF. CDR3 DNA sequence: TGTGCCATCAGAGGGGGACTAGCGGAGGGCTACGAGCAGTACTTC.

The chain combines TRBV18 with TRBJ1-5; D not certain. Germline loops: CDR1 KGHSH, CDR2 LQKENI. The CDR3 is 15 amino acids. Trimming cost V 4 bases and J 6 bases, with 16 bases left between them. Here the CDR3 DNA reads TGTGCCAGCTCACGAAAGACGGAGTCGACTCAGCCCCAGCATTTT. Translating gives CASSRKTESTQPQHF.

The rearrangement joins TRBV7-6 to TRBJ1-1; 8 nucleotides agree with TRBD1. The V gene end was trimmed by 2 bases and the J gene end by 1 base; junction bases not matched to a gene: 3. The CDR3 spans 15 residues. Per the germline V gene, CDR1 is SGHVS and CDR2 is FNYEAQ. CDR3 nucleotide sequence: TGTGCCAGCAGCTTATACAGGGGGGCGAACACTGAAGCTTTCTTT. Its protein is CASSLYRGANTEAFF.

This clone was found once. This rearrangement joins TRBV7-8 to TRBJ2-3; D call uncertain. Germline CDR1 and CDR2: SGHVS and FQNEAQ. V was trimmed by 4 bases and J by 4 bases, leaving 15 bases between them. The CDR3 has 15 residues. In DNA, the CDR3 is TGTGCCAGCAGCTCCCTTAGTGGTGCCCCAGATACGCAGTATTTT. The encoded protein is CASSSLSGAPDTQYF.

The J gene is TRBJ2-2, the V gene TRBV29-1; unclear D gene. The germline V gene encodes CDR1 SQVTM and CDR2 ANQGSEA. V gave up 4 bases and J gave up 4 bases, with 4 bases separating them. The CDR3 is 11 residues long. The DNA for the CDR3 is TGCAGCGTTGGTGTCACCGGGGAGCTGTTTTTT. Translating it yields CSVGVTGELFF.

In regard to this clone: At the DNA level, this CDR3 is encoded by other sequences in the same sample as well. This sequence joins TRBV30 and TRBJ2-7; no definite D call. CDR1 and CDR2 from the germline V gene are GTSNPN and SVGIG (reference sequence). Trimming shortened V by 1 base and J by 3 bases, and 4 bases separated the two germline ends. The CDR3 is 11 residues long. The CDR3 DNA is TGTGCCTGGAGTGGAAGCTACGAGCAGTACTTC. Protein: CAWSGSYEQYF.

The rearrangement uses TRBV5-1 and TRBJ1-2, with no clear D. Germline V gene sequence: CDR1 SGHRS, CDR2 YFSETQ. The CDR3 is made up of 14 amino acids. Trimming left V 3 bases short and J 8 bases short, with 17 bases between. The CDR3 sequence is CASSSYPLLGGYTF. The CDR3 DNA reads as TGCGCCAGCAGCTCCTACCCTCTGCTCGGGGGCTACACCTTC.

This sequence joins TRBV28 and TRBJ1-2; 7 nucleotides match TRBD1. The J segment lost 8 bases and the V segment lost 4 bases, leaving 13 bases of the junction unmatched. The length of the CDR3 is 15 residues. Germline lookup yields CDR1 MDHEN and CDR2 SYDVKM. CDR3: CASSSPPAGGVGYTF. In nucleotides, the CDR3 is TGTGCCAGCAGTTCTCCCCCGGCAGGGGGTGTAGGCTACACCTTC.

In the case of this clone: Other DNA sequences in the sample encode the same CDR3. The chain uses TRBV6-5 and TRBJ2-5; D gene unclear. Trimming left V 6 bases short and J 5 bases short, with 10 bases between. The CDR3 has 12 residues. Germline CDR1 and CDR2: MNHEY and SVGAGI. CDR3 sequence: CASSRGPETQYF. As DNA, the CDR3 is TGTGCCAGCAGCAGAGGCCCTGAGACCCAGTACTTC.

This sequence joins TRBV6-1 and TRBJ1-1; D uncertain. Trimming removed 7 bases at V and 1 base at J, with 7 bases between. Per the germline V gene, CDR1 is MNHNS and CDR2 is SASEGT. The length of the CDR3 is 12 residues. The CDR3 here is CASTAGNTEAFF. The CDR3 DNA sequence: TGTGCCAGCACAGCCGGGAACACTGAAGCTTTCTTT.

The rearrangement uses TRBV9 and TRBJ2-2; TRBD2 agrees at 7 bases. This CDR3 comprises 15 residues. V trimming: 4 bases; J trimming: 1 base; junction bases outside the gene matches: 4. Germline CDR1 SGDLS, CDR2 YYNGEE. CDR3 loop: CASSTRGVNTGELFF. The CDR3 coding sequence is TGTGCCAGCAGCACCCGGGGGGTGAACACCGGGGAGCTGTTTTTT.

J is TRBJ1-6 and V is TRBV30, with 11 bases fitting TRBD1. Germline-derived CDR1 and CDR2 are GTSNPN and SVGIG (reference sequence). V was clipped by 5 bases and J by 7 bases; unmatched bases: 4. CDR3 length: 14 residues. CDR3 amino acids: CAWGGQGANSPLHF. The CDR3 DNA reads TGTGCCTGGGGCGGACAGGGGGCCAATTCACCCCTCCACTTT.

Comments on this clone: Other DNA variants within this sample encode the same CDR3. The gene calls are TRBV10-3 and TRBJ1-2, with TRBD1 matching 9 bases. Trimming at V came to 6 bases and at J to 8 bases, leaving 4 bases not matched to a gene. Germline V lookup: CDR1 ENHRY, CDR2 SYGVKD. This CDR3 spans 12 amino acids. CDR3 DNA: TGTGCCATCAGGGGACAGGGAAGCGGCTACACCTTC. It translates to CAIRGQGSGYTF.

The chain recombines TRBV30 with TRBJ1-1; D is possibly TRBD1 (6 bases). CDR3 length: 14 amino acids. CDR1 is GTSNPN, CDR2 SVGIG, per germline (reference sequence). Trimming took 3 bases from V and 3 from J, leaving 14 bases between them. The CDR3 protein is CAWRAGVLHTEAFF. The CDR3 coding sequence is TGTGCCTGGAGGGCAGGGGTTTTACACACTGAAGCTTTCTTT.

The chain recombines TRBV5-4 with TRBJ2-3, with D possibly being TRBD1 (6 bases). The V gene's germline CDR1 is SGHNT and CDR2 YYREEE (reference sequence). The CDR3 length is 15 residues. The ends were cut back, 3 bases at V and 2 bases at J, with 13 bases in the middle. The CDR3 DNA reads TGTGCCAGCAGCTCGTATGGACAGTCCACAGATACGCAGTATTTT. It translates to CASSSYGQSTDTQYF.

This clone was seen only a few times. V usage is TRBV6-6 and J usage is TRBJ1-2; D may be TRBD1 (5 bases). The CDR3 totals 14 residues. CDR1 MNHNY and CDR2 SVGAGI come from the germline V gene (reference sequence). V lost 5 bases and J 6 bases, leaving 16 bases between the germline ends. CDR3 bases: TGTGCCAGCAGTACCCACCCGCTGGGGCATGGCTACACCTTC. Translating it yields CASSTHPLGHGYTF.

The count of this clone is one. The chain recombines TRBV25-1 with TRBJ1-1; the match to TRBD1 covers 7 bases. Germline CDR1 and CDR2: MGHDK and SYGVNS. With 4 bases clipped from V and 4 bases from J, the junction kept 9 bases outside the gene matches. The CDR3 loop spans 15 amino acids. CDR3 DNA: TGTGCCAGCAGTGCGACAGGGTTACTTAGCACTGAAGCTTTCTTT. This gives the protein CASSATGLLSTEAFF.

V and J are TRBV21-1 and TRBJ2-7; no check of the table's D call, TRBD1, against the DNA was made. TRBV21-1 is listed as a pseudogene. CDR3 length: 15 residues. DNA of the CDR3: TGTGCCAGCAGCCCCTCCGGGACAGACGCCTACGAGCAGTACTTC. Translation gives CASSPSGTDAYEQYF.

In regard to this clone: The same CDR3 arises from other DNA sequences in this sample as well. The chain combines TRBV5-1 with TRBJ2-3, with TRBD2 matching 11 bases. The CDR3 consists of 16 residues. The V gene's germline CDR1 is SGHRS and CDR2 YFSETQ. The J segment lost 3 bases and the V segment lost 0 bases, leaving 3 bases of the junction unmatched. CDR3 nucleotides: TGCGCCAGCAGCTTGGGAACTAGCGGGAGAACAGATACGCAGTATTTT. The encoded protein is CASSLGTSGRTDTQYF.

The chain links TRBV18 to TRBJ2-5; D is undetermined. CDR3 length: 14 residues. Germline V gene sequence: CDR1 KGHSH, CDR2 LQKENI. V was clipped by 1 base and J by 5 bases, with 11 bases between them. The CDR3 bases are TGTGCCAGCTCACCACAGGGTGGACGCGAGACCCAGTACTTC. It translates to CASSPQGGRETQYF.

The chain links TRBV11-2 to TRBJ1-5; no reliable D call. This CDR3 has 15 amino acids. The V end lost 5 bases, the J end lost 3 bases, and 14 bases lay between the germline ends. Germline V gene sequence: CDR1 SGHAT, CDR2 FQNNGV. The CDR3 loop is CASSKTVATNQPQHF. CDR3 DNA: TGTGCCAGCAGCAAAACGGTGGCAACCAATCAGCCCCAGCATTTT.

The chain joins TRBV10-3 to TRBJ2-7; D is possibly TRBD2 (7 bases). The CDR3 is 17 amino acids. Germline values: CDR1 ENHRY, CDR2 SYGVKD. The germline V and J ends were trimmed by 4 bases and 1 base, with 20 bases remaining between them. The DNA of the CDR3 is TGTGCCATCAGTGGTGAGGGGGGGAAGCTAAGGTCCTACGAGCAGTACTTC. Translating gives CAISGEGGKLRSYEQYF.

The chain uses TRBV7-3 and TRBJ2-3, with 10 bases identical to TRBD2. The CDR3 runs to 14 residues. Germline V gene data show CDR1 as SGHTA and CDR2 as FQGTGA. With 5 bases clipped from V and 4 bases from J, the junction kept 3 bases outside the gene matches. The CDR3 region has the DNA TGTGCCAGCAGCCCCGGGACTAGCGCAGATACGCAGTATTTT. Translating gives CASSPGTSADTQYF.

This chain uses TRBV30 with TRBJ1-5; the D is unclear. The germline gives CDR1 GTSNPN, CDR2 SVGIG (reference sequence). V gave up 5 bases and J gave up 4 bases, with 9 bases separating them. The CDR3 is 12 amino acids. Written as DNA, the CDR3 is TGTGCCTGGGGTTCGGCAAATCAGCCCCAGCATTTT. Protein product: CAWGSANQPQHF.

V usage is TRBV29-1 and J usage is TRBJ1-1, with D uncertain. Germline values: CDR1 SQVTM, CDR2 ANQGSEA. Trimming stripped 4 bases from V and 4 bases from J, with 13 bases between. The CDR3 sequence is 13 residues long. The CDR3 reads CSVGFGSSTEAFF. CDR3 bases: TGCAGCGTTGGGTTCGGTAGTTCCACTGAAGCTTTCTTT.

CDR3 nucleotides: TGTGCCAGCAGTGAAACTTCGGGACAGGGTAATTCACCCCTCCACTTT. Protein sequence: CASSETSGQGNSPLHF. The chain employs TRBV6-1 and TRBJ1-6; 9 positions match TRBD1. Germline-derived CDR1 and CDR2 are MNHNS and SASEGT. This CDR3 spans 16 amino acids. The ends lost 2 bases at V and 6 bases at J; junction bases unmatched: 5.

This chain joins TRBV27 and TRBJ1-6; 9 nucleotides line up with TRBD1. Germline CDR1 and CDR2: MNHEY and SMNVEV (reference sequence). The V and J ends lost 1 base and 5 bases, in that order; junction bases with no gene match: 12. The CDR3 runs to 19 residues. The CDR3 DNA follows: TGTGCCAGCAGTTTATATACAGGGGGCCGGGTTAGGAATAATTCACCCCTCCACTTT. Translation gives CASSLYTGGRVRNNSPLHF.